This is a list of T cell receptor beta chains from one sample in a study of shared clonotypes between healthy human individuals. Sequencing used immunoSEQ multiplex PCR; TCRdb keeps in-frame clones, though not all of them. Of some 2,500,000 clones listed, roughly 93% are singletons. What was sequenced was naive CD4+ T cells from PBMCs. The receptor set was obtained from a man aged 18 to 30 in good health. Some clones in this sample may be carry-over from other donors' samples. Each CDR3 is given with its conserved first and last residue. D genes are given only for firm matches. Only part of the rows carry a size: once, few, many, or a class if the clone is expanded.

CDR3	DNA	length	J	size	V	D
CASSEWAANEQFF	TGTGCCAGCAGTGAATGGGCTGCGAATGAGCAGTTCTTC	13	TRBJ2-1	NA	TRBV25-1	NA
CASSIGQGPYGYTF	TGTGCCAGTAGTATCGGACAGGGCCCATATGGCTACACCTTC	14	TRBJ1-2	NA	TRBV19	TRBD1
CASSAQGSGNTIYF	TGTGCCAGCAGTGCACAGGGCTCTGGAAACACCATATATTTT	14	TRBJ1-3	NA	TRBV2	NA
CASSAGDRGRQETQYF	TGTGCCAGCAGCGCGGGGGACAGGGGGAGGCAAGAGACCCAGTACTTC	16	TRBJ2-5	once	TRBV7-2	TRBD1
CASSSGRLTDTQYF	TGTGCCAGCAGTTCCGGGAGGCTCACAGATACGCAGTATTTT	14	TRBJ2-3	NA	TRBV28	TRBD2
CAWSVHRTGGVLSPNIQYF	TGTGCCTGGAGTGTACACCGAACAGGCGGAGTTTTAAGCCCAAACATTCAGTACTTC	19	TRBJ2-4	NA	TRBV30	NA
CASSQGTGNEQYF	TGTGCCAGCTCACAAGGGACAGGGAACGAGCAGTACTTC	13	TRBJ2-7	NA	TRBV18	TRBD1
CASSFLGGVTYNEQFF	TGTGCCAGCAGCTTTTTGGGGGGCGTTACCTACAATGAGCAGTTCTTC	16	TRBJ2-1	NA	TRBV7-3	NA
CASSARGGISSYEQYF	TGTGCCAGCAGTGCCCGGGGTGGGATAAGCTCCTACGAGCAGTACTTC	16	TRBJ2-7	NA	TRBV2	NA
CASSYSGGTGELFF	TGTGCCAGCAGTTACTCGGGGGGCACCGGGGAGCTGTTTTTT	14	TRBJ2-2	few	TRBV6-6	NA
CASSSTTGQYQETQYF	TGTGCCAGCAGTTCAACGACAGGACAGTACCAAGAGACCCAGTACTTC	16	TRBJ2-5	NA	TRBV6-5	NA
CASSISGRKQPQHF	TGTGCCAGTAGTATTTCAGGAAGGAAGCAGCCCCAGCATTTT	14	TRBJ1-5	NA	TRBV19	NA
CASRASGLETQYF	TGTGCCAGCAGGGCTAGCGGGTTGGAGACCCAGTACTTC	13	TRBJ2-5	once	TRBV6-6	TRBD2
CASSESGPAFF	TGTGCCAGCAGCGAGTCTGGACCCGCTTTCTTT	11	TRBJ1-1	NA	TRBV6-1	NA
CASSSAGVSYNEQFF	TGTGCCAGCAGTTCAGCGGGAGTATCCTACAATGAGCAGTTCTTC	15	TRBJ2-1	NA	TRBV7-2	TRBD2
CAWSLGQGQTDTQYF	TGTGCCTGGAGCCTGGGACAGGGACAAACAGATACGCAGTATTTT	15	TRBJ2-3	NA	TRBV30	TRBD1
CASSPRDRGRKGNQPQHF	TGTGCCAGCAGCCCCCGGGACAGGGGGCGCAAGGGCAATCAGCCCCAGCATTTT	18	TRBJ1-5	NA	TRBV5-8	TRBD1
CASSLHGNSYEQYF	TGTGCCAGCAGCTTACACGGGAACTCCTACGAGCAGTACTTC	14	TRBJ2-7	NA	TRBV7-3	NA
CASSGWTGNYGYTF	TGTGCCAGCAGTGGATGGACGGGTAACTATGGCTACACCTTC	14	TRBJ1-2	NA	TRBV2	NA
CASSEALGSLYGYTF	TGTGCCAGCAGTGAAGCGCTTGGCAGCCTCTATGGCTACACCTTC	15	TRBJ1-2	NA	TRBV6-1	NA
CASSSRQGGSYNEQFF	TGTGCCAGCAGCTCCAGACAGGGGGGCTCCTACAATGAGCAGTTCTTC	16	TRBJ2-1	NA	TRBV5-5	TRBD1
CASSVQGTYGYTF	TGTGCCAGCAGTGTACAGGGTACCTATGGCTACACCTTC	13	TRBJ1-2	NA	TRBV6-5	NA
CSAPRLDTQYF	TGCAGTGCCCCCAGACTGGATACGCAGTATTTT	11	TRBJ2-3	NA	TRBV20-1	NA
CASSSGGASVYYGYTF	TGTGCCAGCAGTTCAGGTGGGGCGAGTGTTTACTATGGCTACACCTTC	16	TRBJ1-2	NA	TRBV28	NA
CASSQRRDSIYGYTF	TGTGCCAGCAGTCAACGGAGGGACAGCATCTATGGCTACACCTTC	15	TRBJ1-2	NA	TRBV2	TRBD1
CASSLVASYNSYNEQFF	TGTGCCAGCAGCTTAGTGGCTAGTTATAACTCCTACAATGAGCAGTTCTTC	17	TRBJ2-1	NA	TRBV7-6	NA
CASRLGGLSKNEQFF	TGTGCCAGCCGCCTGGGGGGACTGAGCAAGAATGAGCAGTTCTTC	15	TRBJ2-1	NA	TRBV28	NA
CASSPRTRGADTQYF	TGTGCCAGCAGCCCGAGGACTAGAGGGGCAGATACGCAGTATTTT	15	TRBJ2-3	NA	TRBV7-2	TRBD2
CASSLVGDTEAFF	TGTGCCAGCAGCTTAGTCGGGGACACTGAAGCTTTCTTT	13	TRBJ1-1	NA	TRBV7-9	NA
CASSLTGPGGSYEQYF	TGTGCCAGCAGCTTAACAGGTCCGGGAGGCTCCTACGAGCAGTACTTC	16	TRBJ2-7	NA	TRBV7-3	TRBD2
CASSEGVVQYF	TGTGCCAGCAGTGAAGGGGTCGTGCAGTACTTC	11	TRBJ2-7	NA	TRBV6-4	NA
CASSTRQGIYYEQYF	TGTGCCAGCAGCACCCGACAGGGGATCTACTACGAGCAGTACTTC	15	TRBJ2-7	NA	TRBV7-8	TRBD1
CASSPRLAITGELFF	TGTGCCAGCTCACCACGACTAGCGATCACCGGGGAGCTGTTTTTT	15	TRBJ2-2	NA	TRBV18	TRBD2
CASSPITGVGSEAFF	TGTGCCAGCTCACCAATTACAGGGGTCGGGTCTGAAGCTTTCTTT	15	TRBJ1-1	NA	TRBV18	TRBD1
CASSWPGQGMGSTNEKLFF	TGTGCCAGCAGCTGGCCCGGACAGGGGATGGGAAGCACTAATGAAAAACTGTTTTTT	19	TRBJ1-4	NA	TRBV28	TRBD1
CASSLVRASGIYEQYF	TGTGCCAGCAGCTTAGTCAGGGCTAGCGGGATCTACGAGCAGTACTTC	16	TRBJ2-7	NA	TRBV7-2	TRBD2
CASKDPASGTYEQYF	TGTGCCAGTAAGGACCCTGCTAGCGGTACCTACGAGCAGTACTTC	15	TRBJ2-7	once	TRBV19	TRBD2
CASSLDSRQGTQYF	TGCGCCAGCAGCTTGGACAGTCGGCAAGGGACCCAGTACTTC	14	TRBJ2-5	NA	TRBV5-1	NA
CASSLGGTYGYTF	TGCGCCAGCAGCCTGGGGGGTACTTATGGCTACACCTTC	13	TRBJ1-2	once	TRBV5-1	NA
CASSRVDHLTGFTEAFF	TGTGCCAGCTCACGAGTCGATCATCTGACAGGGTTTACTGAAGCTTTCTTT	17	TRBJ1-1	NA	TRBV18	TRBD1
CASSTGTEEKLFF	TGTGCCAGCAGCACCGGGACAGAAGAAAAACTGTTTTTT	13	TRBJ1-4	NA	TRBV28	TRBD1
CASSLGRDPNTGELFF	TGTGCCAGCAGCTTAGGGAGGGACCCTAACACCGGGGAGCTGTTTTTT	16	TRBJ2-2	NA	TRBV7-9	NA
CASSPGQGTNVLTF	TGCGCCAGCAGCCCAGGACAGGGTACCAACGTCCTGACTTTC	14	TRBJ2-6	NA	TRBV5-1	TRBD1
CASSGEREQFF	TGTGCCAGCAGCGGGGAGCGGGAGCAGTTCTTC	11	TRBJ2-1	NA	TRBV9	NA
CASSSASTGELFF	TGCGCCAGCAGCTCCGCTAGCACCGGGGAGCTGTTTTTT	13	TRBJ2-2	NA	TRBV5-1	NA
CASSQYGGLGANVLTF	TGCGCCAGCAGCCAATACGGGGGGCTCGGGGCCAACGTCCTGACTTTC	16	TRBJ2-6	NA	TRBV4-1	NA
CASSPDRGSWSTDTQYF	TGTGCCAGCAGTCCCGACAGGGGGTCTTGGAGCACAGATACGCAGTATTTT	17	TRBJ2-3	NA	TRBV28	TRBD1
CSATDRTGGIF	TGCAGTGCTACCGATCGGACAGGGGGGATCTTC	11	TRBJ2-1	NA	TRBV20-1	TRBD1
CASKRSPDNEQFF	TGTGCCAGCAAAAGGAGCCCGGACAATGAGCAGTTCTTC	13	TRBJ2-1	NA	TRBV2	NA
CASSSRRDSYNEQFF	TGTGCCAGCAGCTCTCGGAGGGACTCCTACAATGAGCAGTTCTTC	15	TRBJ2-1	NA	TRBV7-2	NA
CASSFLQGGSYEQYF	TGTGCCAGCAGCTTCTTACAGGGGGGTTCCTACGAGCAGTACTTC	15	TRBJ2-7	NA	TRBV5-5	TRBD1
CASRGRLEKLFF	TGTGCCAGCAGGGGCAGATTAGAAAAACTGTTTTTT	12	TRBJ1-4	NA	TRBV6-1	NA
CASTTGGRGNYGYTF	TGTGCCTCCACGACAGGGGGCAGGGGGAACTATGGCTACACCTTC	15	TRBJ1-2	NA	TRBV11-2	TRBD1
CAISESGSGKETQYF	TGTGCCATCAGTGAGTCGGGTAGCGGGAAAGAGACCCAGTACTTC	15	TRBJ2-5	NA	TRBV10-3	TRBD2